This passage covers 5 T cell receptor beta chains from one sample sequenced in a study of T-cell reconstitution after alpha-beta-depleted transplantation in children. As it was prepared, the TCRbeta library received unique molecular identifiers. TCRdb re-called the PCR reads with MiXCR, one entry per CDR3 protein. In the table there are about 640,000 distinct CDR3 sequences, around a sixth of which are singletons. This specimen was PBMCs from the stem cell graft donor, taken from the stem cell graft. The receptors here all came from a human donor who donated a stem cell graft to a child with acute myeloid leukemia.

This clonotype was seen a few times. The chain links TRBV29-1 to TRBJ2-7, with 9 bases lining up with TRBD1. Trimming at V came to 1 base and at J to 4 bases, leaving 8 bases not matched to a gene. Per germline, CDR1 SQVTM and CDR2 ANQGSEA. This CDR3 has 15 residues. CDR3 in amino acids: CSVEVLDRGSYEQYF. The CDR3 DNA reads TGCAGCGTTGAAGTCCTCGACAGGGGGAGTTACGAGCAGTACTTC.

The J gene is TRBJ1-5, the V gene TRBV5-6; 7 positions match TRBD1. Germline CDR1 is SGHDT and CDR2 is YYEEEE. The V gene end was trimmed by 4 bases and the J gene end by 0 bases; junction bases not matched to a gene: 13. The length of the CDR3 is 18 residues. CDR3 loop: CASSQNYQGDYSNQPQHF. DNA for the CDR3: TGTGCCAGCAGCCAAAACTACCAGGGGGATTATAGCAATCAGCCCCAGCATTTT.

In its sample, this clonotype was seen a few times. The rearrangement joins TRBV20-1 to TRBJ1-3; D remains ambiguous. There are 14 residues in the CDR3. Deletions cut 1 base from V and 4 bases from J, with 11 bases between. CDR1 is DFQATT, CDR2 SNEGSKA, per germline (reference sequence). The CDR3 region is CSARAPAGGNTIYF. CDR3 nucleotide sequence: TGCAGTGCTAGAGCCCCCGCCGGGGGAAACACCATATATTTT.

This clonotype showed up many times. The CDR3 sequence: CSARARGRGSNQPQHF. CDR3 sequence (DNA): TGCAGTGCTAGAGCCAGGGGGCGCGGGAGCAATCAGCCCCAGCATTTT. The gene calls are TRBV20-1 and TRBJ1-5; 8 bases are a match to TRBD1. Germline V CDR1 and CDR2: DFQATT, SNEGSKA (reference sequence). The V and J ends lost 1 base and 1 base, in that order; junction bases with no gene match: 6. The CDR3 consists of 16 residues.

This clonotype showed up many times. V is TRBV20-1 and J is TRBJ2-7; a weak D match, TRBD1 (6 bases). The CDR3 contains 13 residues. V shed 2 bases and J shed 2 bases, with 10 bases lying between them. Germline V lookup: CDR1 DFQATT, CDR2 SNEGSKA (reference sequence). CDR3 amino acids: CSARRQETYEQYV. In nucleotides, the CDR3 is TGCAGTGCTAGAAGACAGGAGACCTACGAGCAGTACGTC.